Below, 3 T cell receptor beta chains from the same sample are listed, as sequenced in a study of shared clonotypes between healthy human individuals. Data came from immunoSEQ multiplex PCR; TCRdb stores just in-frame clones and leaves some out. The sample records about 2.3 million clones, approximately 93% being singletons. Sequenced sample: naive CD4+ T cells from PBMCs. Subset given: CD45RA+ positively selected. The receptors were sampled from a man between 18 and 29 years old in good health. Some clones in this sample may be carry-over from other donors' samples.

The chain carries TRBV29-1 and TRBJ2-7; 11 bases are a match to TRBD2. The CDR3 is 14 amino acids. V lost 2 bases, J lost 3 bases, and 3 bases stayed unmatched. In germline, CDR1 is SQVTM, CDR2 ANQGSEA. The CDR3 nucleotides are TGCAGCGTTGAAACTAGCGGGAGAAGCTACGAGCAGTACTTC. This sequence encodes CSVETSGRSYEQYF.

V gene TRBV29-1 combines with J gene TRBJ2-7; 8 nucleotides agree with TRBD2. Germline lookup yields CDR1 SQVTM and CDR2 ANQGSEA. V lost 5 bases, J lost 3 bases, and 9 bases stayed unmatched. The CDR3 spans 14 residues. In DNA, the CDR3 is TGCAGCGTTCGGGGCGGGAGGACCCTCTACGAGCAGTACTTC. Its protein product is CSVRGGRTLYEQYF.

This chain links TRBV19 with TRBJ2-1, with 16 bases matching TRBD2. V was clipped by 7 bases and J by 5 bases; unmatched bases: 11. Germline V gene data show CDR1 as LNHDA and CDR2 as SQIVND (reference sequence). The CDR3 consists of 18 residues. CDR3 in amino acids: CASTQPGLAGGPHNEQFF. In DNA form, the CDR3 reads TGTGCCAGTACCCAACCGGGACTAGCGGGAGGGCCGCACAATGAGCAGTTCTTC.